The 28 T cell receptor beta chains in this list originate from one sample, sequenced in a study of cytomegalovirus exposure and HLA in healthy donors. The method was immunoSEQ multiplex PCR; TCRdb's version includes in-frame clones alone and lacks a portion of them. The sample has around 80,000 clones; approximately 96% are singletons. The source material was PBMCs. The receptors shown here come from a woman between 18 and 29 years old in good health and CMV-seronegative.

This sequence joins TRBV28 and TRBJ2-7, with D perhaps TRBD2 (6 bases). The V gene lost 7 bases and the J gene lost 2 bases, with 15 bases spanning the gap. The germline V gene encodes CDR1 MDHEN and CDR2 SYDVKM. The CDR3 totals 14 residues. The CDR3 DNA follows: TGTGCCAGCAATCTGGGAGGAATGACCTACGAGCAGTACTTC. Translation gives CASNLGGMTYEQYF.

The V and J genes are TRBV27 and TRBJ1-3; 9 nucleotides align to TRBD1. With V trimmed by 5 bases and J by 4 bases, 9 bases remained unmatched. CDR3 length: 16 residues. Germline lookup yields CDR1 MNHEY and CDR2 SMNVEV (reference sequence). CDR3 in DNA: TGTGCCAGCAGTCCGGGGGGGGACAGGGCCGGAAACACCATATATTTT. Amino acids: CASSPGGDRAGNTIYF.

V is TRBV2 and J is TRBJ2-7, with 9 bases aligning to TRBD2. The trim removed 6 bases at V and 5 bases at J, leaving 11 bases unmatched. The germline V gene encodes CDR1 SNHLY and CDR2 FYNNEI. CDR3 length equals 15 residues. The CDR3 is CASRIGGLAPHEQYF. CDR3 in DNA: TGTGCCAGCAGGATTGGGGGACTAGCTCCCCACGAGCAGTACTTC.

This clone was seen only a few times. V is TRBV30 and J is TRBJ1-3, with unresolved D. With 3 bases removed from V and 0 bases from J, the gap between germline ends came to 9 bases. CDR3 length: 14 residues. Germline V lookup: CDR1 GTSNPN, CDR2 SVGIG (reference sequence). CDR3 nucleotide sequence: TGTGCCTGGAGAACAGTGGGCTCTGGAAACACCATATATTTT. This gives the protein CAWRTVGSGNTIYF.

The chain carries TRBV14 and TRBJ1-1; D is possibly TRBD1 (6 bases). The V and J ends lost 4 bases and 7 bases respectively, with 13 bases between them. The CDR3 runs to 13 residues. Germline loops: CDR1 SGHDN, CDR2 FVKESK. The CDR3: CASSPGTGIEAFF. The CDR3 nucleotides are TGTGCCAGCAGCCCAGGCACAGGGATTGAAGCTTTCTTT. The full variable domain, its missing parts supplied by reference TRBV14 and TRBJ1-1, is EAGVTQFPSHSVIEKGQTVTLRCDPISGHDNLYWYRRVMGKEIKFLLHFVKESKQDESGMPNNRFLAERTGGTYSTLKVQPAELEDSGVYFCASSPGTGIEAFFGQGTRLTVV.

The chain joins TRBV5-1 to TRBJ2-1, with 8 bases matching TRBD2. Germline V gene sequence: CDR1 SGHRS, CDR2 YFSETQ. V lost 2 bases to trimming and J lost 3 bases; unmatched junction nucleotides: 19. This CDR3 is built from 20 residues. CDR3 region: CASSFRVGSSSGKGYNEQFF. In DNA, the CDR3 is TGCGCCAGCAGCTTTAGGGTCGGGTCCAGTAGCGGGAAAGGCTACAATGAGCAGTTCTTC.

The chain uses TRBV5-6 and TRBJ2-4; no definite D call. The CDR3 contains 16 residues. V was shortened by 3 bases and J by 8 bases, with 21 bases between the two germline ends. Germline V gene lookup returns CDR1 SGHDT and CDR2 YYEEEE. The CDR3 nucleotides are TGTGCCAGCAGCTCGATCGGCGTATTAGCTTGGGACATTCAGTACTTC. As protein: CASSSIGVLAWDIQYF.

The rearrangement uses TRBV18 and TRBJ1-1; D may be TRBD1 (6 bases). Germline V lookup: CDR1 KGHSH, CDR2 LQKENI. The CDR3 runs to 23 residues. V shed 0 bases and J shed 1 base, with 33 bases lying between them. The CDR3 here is CASSPPFRGKDRLLHSGNTEAFF. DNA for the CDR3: TGTGCCAGCTCACCACCGTTTCGCGGAAAAGACAGGCTACTGCACAGTGGGAACACTGAAGCTTTCTTT.

The DNA for the CDR3 is TGTGCCAGCAGTGAAGTAGGGACAGGGAATGGAAACACCATATATTTT. This sequence encodes CASSEVGTGNGNTIYF. The chain couples TRBV6-1 to TRBJ1-3, with 9 bases lining up with TRBD1. The V and J ends lost 1 base and 3 bases, in that order; junction bases with no gene match: 4. The CDR3 is made up of 16 amino acids. The germline V gene encodes CDR1 MNHNS and CDR2 SASEGT.

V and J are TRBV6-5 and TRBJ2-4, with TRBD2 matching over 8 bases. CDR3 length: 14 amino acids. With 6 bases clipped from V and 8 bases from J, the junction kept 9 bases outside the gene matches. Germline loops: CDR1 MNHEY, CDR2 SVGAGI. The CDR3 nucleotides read TGTGCCAGCAGCTCCGGGAGGGCCAGGGACATTCAGTACTTC. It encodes CASSSGRARDIQYF.

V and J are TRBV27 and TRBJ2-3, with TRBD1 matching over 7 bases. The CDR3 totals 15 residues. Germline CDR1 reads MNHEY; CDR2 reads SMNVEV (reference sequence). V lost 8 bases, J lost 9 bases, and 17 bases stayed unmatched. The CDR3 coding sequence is TGTGCCAGCTGTACCGGACAGGTCCCCACTGGAACGCAGTATTTT. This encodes CASCTGQVPTGTQYF.

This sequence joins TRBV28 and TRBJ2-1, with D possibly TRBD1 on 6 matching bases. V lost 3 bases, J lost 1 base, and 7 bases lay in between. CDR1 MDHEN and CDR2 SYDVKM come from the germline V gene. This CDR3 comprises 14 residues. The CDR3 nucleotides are TGTGCCAGCAGTTTGACAGGATCCTACAATGAGCAGTTCTTC. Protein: CASSLTGSYNEQFF.

As DNA, the CDR3 is TGCGCCAGCAGTCCAACTAGCGGGAGTGTGGGCTACAATGAGCAGTTCTTC. Its translation: CASSPTSGSVGYNEQFF. The chain has TRBV10-1 and TRBJ2-1; 11 positions match TRBD2. Germline values: CDR1 WNHNN, CDR2 SYGVQD (reference sequence). The CDR3 spans 17 residues. The trim removed 5 bases at V and 3 bases at J, leaving 9 bases unmatched.

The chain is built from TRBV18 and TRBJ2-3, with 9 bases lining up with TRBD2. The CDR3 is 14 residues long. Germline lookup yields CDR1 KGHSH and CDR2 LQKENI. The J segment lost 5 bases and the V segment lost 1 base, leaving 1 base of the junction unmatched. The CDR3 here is CASSPQLAGDTQYF. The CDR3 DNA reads TGTGCCAGCTCACCACAACTAGCGGGAGATACGCAGTATTTT.

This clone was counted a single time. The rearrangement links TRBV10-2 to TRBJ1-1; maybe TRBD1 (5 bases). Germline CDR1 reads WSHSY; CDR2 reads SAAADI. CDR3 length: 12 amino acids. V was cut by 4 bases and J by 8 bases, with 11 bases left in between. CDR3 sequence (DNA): TGCGCCAGCAGTGTCAATGGGGGGGAAGCTTTCTTT. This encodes CASSVNGGEAFF.

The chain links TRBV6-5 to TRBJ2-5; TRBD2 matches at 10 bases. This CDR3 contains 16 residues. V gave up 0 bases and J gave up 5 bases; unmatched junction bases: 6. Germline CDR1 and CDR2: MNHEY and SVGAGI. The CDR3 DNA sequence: TGTGCCAGCAGTTACTCACCAGCGGGAGGGGAGGAGACCCAGTACTTC. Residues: CASSYSPAGGEETQYF.

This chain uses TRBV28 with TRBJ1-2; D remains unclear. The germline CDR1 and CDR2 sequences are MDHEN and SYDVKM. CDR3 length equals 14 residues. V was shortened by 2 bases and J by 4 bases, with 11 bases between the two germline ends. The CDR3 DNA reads TGTGCCAGCAGTTTACCCGTAGATGGCTATGGCTACACCTTC. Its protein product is CASSLPVDGYGYTF.

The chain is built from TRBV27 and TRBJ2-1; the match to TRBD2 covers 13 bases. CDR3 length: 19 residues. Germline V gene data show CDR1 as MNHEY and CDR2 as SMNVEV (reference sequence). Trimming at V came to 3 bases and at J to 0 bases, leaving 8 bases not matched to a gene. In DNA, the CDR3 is TGTGCCAGCAGTTTTATCTCGGGACTAGCGGGAAGCTCCTACAATGAGCAGTTCTTC. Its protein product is CASSFISGLAGSSYNEQFF.

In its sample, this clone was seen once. Here the CDR3 reads CASHRNGGEQYF. The CDR3 DNA reads as TGTGCCAGCCACAGGAACGGGGGCGAGCAGTACTTC. The rearrangement uses TRBV2 and TRBJ2-7; tentatively, D is TRBD2 (6 bases). The germline V gene has CDR1 SNHLY and CDR2 FYNNEI. This CDR3 comprises 12 residues. Between the trimmed V and J ends, which lost 8 bases and 6 bases, there was a span of 14 bases.

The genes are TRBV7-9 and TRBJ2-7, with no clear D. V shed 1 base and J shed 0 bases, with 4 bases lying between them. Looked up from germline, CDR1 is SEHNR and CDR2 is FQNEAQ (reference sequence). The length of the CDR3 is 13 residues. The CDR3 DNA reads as TGTGCCAGCAGCTTAGAGAGCTCCTACGAGCAGTACTTC. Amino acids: CASSLESSYEQYF.

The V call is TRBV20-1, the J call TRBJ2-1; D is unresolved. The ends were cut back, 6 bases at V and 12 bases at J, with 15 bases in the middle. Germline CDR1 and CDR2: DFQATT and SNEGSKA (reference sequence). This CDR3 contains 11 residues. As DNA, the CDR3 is TGCAGTGCCACCCGATTACACGCGCAGTTCTTC. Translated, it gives CSATRLHAQFF.

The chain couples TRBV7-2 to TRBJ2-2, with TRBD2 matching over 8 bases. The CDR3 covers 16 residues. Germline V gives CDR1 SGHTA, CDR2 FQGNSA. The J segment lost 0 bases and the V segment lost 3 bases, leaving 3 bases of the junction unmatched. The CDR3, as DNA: TGTGCCAGCAGCTTCGCTAGCGGGCCGAACACCGGGGAGCTGTTTTTT. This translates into CASSFASGPNTGELFF. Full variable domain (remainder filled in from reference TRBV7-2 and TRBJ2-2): GAGVSQSPSNKVTEKGKDVELRCDPISGHTALYWYRQSLGQGLEFLIYFQGNSAPDKSGLPSDRFSAERTGGSVSTLTIQRTQQEDSAVYLCASSFASGPNTGELFFGEGSRLTVL.

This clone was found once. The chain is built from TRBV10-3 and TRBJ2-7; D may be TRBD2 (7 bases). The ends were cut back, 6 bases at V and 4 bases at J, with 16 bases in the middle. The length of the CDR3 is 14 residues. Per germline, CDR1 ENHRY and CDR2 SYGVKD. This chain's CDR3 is CAIRGGTSNYEQYF. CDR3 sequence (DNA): TGTGCCATCAGGGGAGGGACATCCAATTACGAGCAGTACTTC.

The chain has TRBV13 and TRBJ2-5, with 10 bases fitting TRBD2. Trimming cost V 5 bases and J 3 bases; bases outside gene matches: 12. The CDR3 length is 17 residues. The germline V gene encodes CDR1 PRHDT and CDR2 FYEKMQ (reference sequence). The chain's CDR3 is CASSHLGLGLAEETQYF. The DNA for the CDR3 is TGTGCCAGCAGCCATCTTGGACTAGGACTAGCGGAAGAGACCCAGTACTTC.

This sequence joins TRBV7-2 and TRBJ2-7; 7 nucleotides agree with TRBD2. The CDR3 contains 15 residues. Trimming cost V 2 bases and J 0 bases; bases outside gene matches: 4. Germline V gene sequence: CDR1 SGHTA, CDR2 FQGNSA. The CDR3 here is CASSLYPGGSYEQYF. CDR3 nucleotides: TGTGCCAGCAGCTTATACCCGGGAGGCTCCTACGAGCAGTACTTC.

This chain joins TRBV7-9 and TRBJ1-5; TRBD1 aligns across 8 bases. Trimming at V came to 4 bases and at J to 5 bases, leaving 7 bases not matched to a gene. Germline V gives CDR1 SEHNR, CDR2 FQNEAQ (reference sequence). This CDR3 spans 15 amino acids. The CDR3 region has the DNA TGTGCCAGCAGCTCAACTGGACAGGGAGATCAGCCCCAGCATTTT. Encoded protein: CASSSTGQGDQPQHF.

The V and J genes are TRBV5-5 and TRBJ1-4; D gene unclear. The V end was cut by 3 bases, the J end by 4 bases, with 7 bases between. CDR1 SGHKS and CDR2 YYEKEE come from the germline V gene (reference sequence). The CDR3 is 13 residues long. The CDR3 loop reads CASSSYLNEKLFF. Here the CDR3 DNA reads TGTGCCAGCAGCTCCTACCTTAATGAAAAACTGTTTTTT.

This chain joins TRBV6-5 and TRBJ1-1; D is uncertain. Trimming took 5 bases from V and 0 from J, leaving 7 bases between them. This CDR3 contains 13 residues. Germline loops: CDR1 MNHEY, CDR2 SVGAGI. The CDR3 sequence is CASSQLMNTEAFF. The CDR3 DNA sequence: TGTGCCAGCAGTCAGTTAATGAACACTGAAGCTTTCTTT.